Presented here are 18 T cell receptor beta chains from one specimen sequenced in a study of Graves' ophthalmopathy and Graves' hyperthyroidism. The authors amplified TCR beta CDR3 regions from RNA transcripts. After a first-round RT-PCR with HTBI primers, a second-round multiplex PCR was run. In TCRdb, the multiplex PCR reads were re-called with MiXCR into one record per CDR3 protein. The sample comprises around 600,000 distinct CDR3 sequences, over 40% of which are singletons, and about 3.3% rests with the top ten. The sample was peripheral blood. These receptors all stem from an adult man with Graves' ophthalmopathy.

This clonotype occurred many times. The J gene is TRBJ2-7, the V gene TRBV7-6, with TRBD1 as a possible D gene (5 bases). Trimming removed 2 bases from V and 3 bases from J, with 11 bases in between. The V gene's germline CDR1 is SGHVS and CDR2 FNYEAQ. The CDR3 totals 14 residues. The CDR3 nucleotides are TGTGCCAGCAGCTTAAGGCAGGGCGGCTACGAGCAGTACTTC. Residues: CASSLRQGGYEQYF.

The J gene is TRBJ2-7, the V gene TRBV7-9, with 7 bases matching TRBD2. The CDR3 is 15 residues long. Trimming removed 5 bases from V and 6 bases from J; junction bases left unmatched: 13. Germline V CDR1 and CDR2: SEHNR, FQNEAQ (reference sequence). The CDR3 sequence is CASSASAGVPCEQYF. Here the CDR3 DNA reads TGTGCCAGCAGCGCATCTGCGGGAGTTCCCTGCGAGCAGTACTTC. Full variable domain (rest looked up from reference TRBV7-9 and TRBJ2-7): DTGVSQNPRHKITKRGQNVTFRCDPISEHNRLYWYRQTLGQGPEFLTYFQNEAQLEKSRLLSDRFSAERPKGSFSTLEIQRTEQGDSAMYLCASSASAGVPCEQYFGPGTRLTVT.

CDR3 loop: CSVVGKGSYTDTQYF. Written as DNA, the CDR3 is TGCAGCGTTGTGGGAAAAGGCAGTTACACAGATACGCAGTATTTT. The rearrangement uses TRBV29-1 and TRBJ2-3; D is undetermined. V shed 4 bases and J shed 2 bases, with 16 bases lying between them. Looked up from germline, CDR1 is SQVTM and CDR2 is ANQGSEA. This CDR3 comprises 15 residues.

This clonotype was found many times. The chain employs TRBV2 and TRBJ2-2; D gene ambiguous. Germline CDR1 SNHLY, CDR2 FYNNEI. The CDR3 is 15 residues long. Trimming pared 0 bases from V and 1 base from J, leaving 6 bases between. The CDR3 nucleotides read TGTGCCAGCAGTGAAGCTCGGCAGAACACCGGGGAGCTGTTTTTT. Translating gives CASSEARQNTGELFF.

The V and J genes are TRBV25-1 and TRBJ2-7; D gene unclear. The CDR3 has 15 amino acids. CDR1 and CDR2 (germline): MGHDK, SYGVNS. CDR3 DNA sequence: TGTGCTAGAGCTTCTAGTGGCGCGGACCCCTACGAGCAGTACTTC. This codes for CARASSGADPYEQYF.

This clonotype was seen at least ten times. This sequence joins TRBV11-2 and TRBJ1-1; D gene ambiguous. The V end was cut by 5 bases, the J end by 3 bases, with 16 bases between. The germline gives CDR1 SGHAT, CDR2 FQNNGV. This CDR3 is 15 amino acids long. The CDR3 reads CASSPDGRPYTEAFF. Written as DNA, the CDR3 is TGTGCCAGCAGCCCAGACGGGAGACCGTACACTGAAGCTTTCTTT.

With respect to this clonotype: Because the CDR3 is missing its conserved closing phenylalanine or tryptophan, this is likely a read error. The chain employs TRBV4-1 and TRBJ2-7; 9 bases map to TRBD1. The CDR3 consists of 13 residues. CDR1 MGHRA and CDR2 YSYEKL come from the germline V gene. V lost 4 bases, J lost 7 bases, and 5 bases stayed unmatched. CDR3 in amino acids: CASSPGQGGEQYC. CDR3 DNA sequence: TGCGCCAGCAGCCCGGGACAGGGTGGGGAGCAGTACTGC.

The chain links TRBV15 to TRBJ2-5; maybe TRBD2 (6 bases). From germline, CDR1 is LNHNV and CDR2 YYDKDF (reference sequence). CDR3 length: 14 residues. Trimming removed 3 bases from V and 4 bases from J, with 12 bases in between. The CDR3 reads CATSSQTRGETQYF. The CDR3 DNA follows: TGTGCCACCAGCAGCCAAACGCGGGGAGAGACCCAGTACTTC.

This sequence joins TRBV11-2 and TRBJ1-6; D unclear. Germline values: CDR1 SGHAT, CDR2 FQNNGV. The CDR3 contains 15 residues. V was pared by 0 bases and J by 5 bases, with 8 bases between. The CDR3 here is CASSLESGNNSPLHF. For the CDR3, the DNA is TGTGCCAGCAGCTTAGAATCCGGGAATAATTCACCCCTCCACTTT. Full variable domain (missing parts from reference TRBV11-2 and TRBJ1-6): EAGVAQSPRYKIIEKRQSVAFWCNPISGHATLYWYQQILGQGPKLLIQFQNNGVVDDSQLPKDRFSAERLKGVDSTLKIQPAKLEDSAVYLCASSLESGNNSPLHFGNGTRLTVT.

This clonotype appeared many times. The chain links TRBV6-1 to TRBJ1-6; TRBD1 matches 8 bases. CDR1 is MNHNS, CDR2 SASEGT, per germline. V was clipped by 6 bases and J by 5 bases; unmatched bases: 9. The CDR3 has 16 amino acids. Here the CDR3 DNA reads TGTGCCAGCAGATCGTTCAGGGGGCCGAATAATTCACCCCTCCACTTT. Translating gives CASRSFRGPNNSPLHF.

As for this clonotype: One junction end does not reproduce the germline sequence, and a read error may be involved. The chain links TRBV2 to TRBJ2-6; the D call may be TRBD1 or TRBD2 (6 bases each). Germline V gene lookup returns CDR1 SNHLY and CDR2 FYNNEI. This CDR3 has 13 amino acids. The CDR3 spells CASTHPGANVLTF. CDR3 bases: TGTGCCAGCACTCACCCGGGGGCTAACGTCCTGACTTTC.

Points on this clonotype: Because it lacks the conserved phenylalanine or tryptophan at the end, this CDR3 is likely a read error. It is unclear where the CDR3 begins or ends on the DNA, so no DNA is shown, and the CDR3 is as TCRdb lists it. CDR3: CASSLGTI. This chain joins TRBV7-9 and TRBJ2-6. The germline V gene has CDR1 SEHNR and CDR2 FQNEAQ (reference sequence). The CDR3 sequence runs 8 residues, both termini included.

This clonotype was seen a handful of times. The chain employs TRBV12-5 and TRBJ2-2; the D is unclear. The CDR3 sequence is 14 residues long. Between the trimmed V and J ends, which lost 6 bases and 7 bases, there was a span of 15 bases. The germline gives CDR1 LGHNT, CDR2 FRNRAP. The CDR3 loop reads CASGPRSGGGELFF. CDR3 bases: TGTGCTAGTGGCCCCCGTTCAGGTGGCGGGGAGCTGTTTTTT.

The chain recombines TRBV7-6 with TRBJ1-2; perhaps TRBD1 as D (5 bases). This CDR3 is 13 amino acids long. Germline V gene data show CDR1 as SGHVS and CDR2 as FNYEAQ. V gave up 4 bases and J gave up 4 bases, with 10 bases separating them. CDR3 coding DNA: TGTGCCAGCAGCTCTCTTACAGGCTATGGCTACACCTTC. It translates to CASSSLTGYGYTF. The entire variable domain, with the rest obtained from reference TRBV7-6 and TRBJ1-2, is as follows: GAGVSQSPRYKVTKRGQDVALRCDPISGHVSLYWYRQALGQGPEFLTYFNYEAQQDKSGLPNDRFSAERPEGSISTLTIQRTEQRDSAMYRCASSSLTGYGYTFGSGTRLTVV.

At least ten counts were recorded for this clonotype. This sequence joins TRBV25-1 and TRBJ2-5, with D possibly matching TRBD2 (5 bases). V lost 3 bases and J lost 4, with 15 bases in between. This CDR3 is 15 amino acids long. The germline CDR1 and CDR2 sequences are MGHDK and SYGVNS. The CDR3 nucleotides are TGTGCCAGCAGTGAGACGAGGGCGAAGTTAGAGACCCAGTACTTC. This translates into CASSETRAKLETQYF.

V gene TRBV7-2 combines with J gene TRBJ1-4; no clear D. Per the germline V gene, CDR1 is SGHTA and CDR2 is FQGNSA. The V end was cut by 5 bases, the J end by 8 bases, with 12 bases between. The CDR3 extends over 13 amino acids. CDR3 nucleotide sequence: TGTGCCAGCAGCCCCCCGCTTGGGGAAAAACTGTTTTTT. Protein sequence: CASSPPLGEKLFF.

This clonotype appeared many times. The J gene is TRBJ2-7, the V gene TRBV7-2; D might be TRBD2 (6 bases). The germline gives CDR1 SGHTA, CDR2 FQGNSA. The CDR3 runs 14 residues. Trimming removed 8 bases from V and 3 bases from J, with 17 bases in between. CDR3 sequence reads: CASGLAGTSYEQYF. The CDR3 nucleotides read TGTGCCAGCGGTTTGGCGGGGACGAGCTACGAGCAGTACTTC.

Concerning this clonotype: A much larger clone is a single base away; this may be a read error. The chain's CDR3 is CASSPVGIRFQEKLVF. DNA of the CDR3: TGTGCCAGCAGTCCCGTAGGCATCAGGTTTCAAGAAAAACTGGTTTTT. V is TRBV12-3 or TRBV12-4 and J is TRBJ1-4; unclear D gene. This CDR3 is built from 16 residues.